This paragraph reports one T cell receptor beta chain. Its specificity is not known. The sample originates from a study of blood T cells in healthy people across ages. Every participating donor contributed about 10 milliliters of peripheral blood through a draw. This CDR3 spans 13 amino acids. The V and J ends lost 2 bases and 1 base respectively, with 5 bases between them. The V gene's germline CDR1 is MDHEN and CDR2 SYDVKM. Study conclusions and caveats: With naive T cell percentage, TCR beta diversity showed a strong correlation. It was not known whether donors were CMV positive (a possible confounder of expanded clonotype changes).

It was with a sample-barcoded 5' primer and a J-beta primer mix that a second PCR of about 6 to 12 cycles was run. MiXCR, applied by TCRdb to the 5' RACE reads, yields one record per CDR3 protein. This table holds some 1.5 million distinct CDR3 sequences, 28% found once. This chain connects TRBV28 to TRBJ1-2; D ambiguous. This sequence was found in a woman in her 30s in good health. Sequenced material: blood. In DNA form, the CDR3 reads TGTGCCAGCAGTTTAGGGAATAACTATGGCTACACCTTC. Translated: CASSLGNNYGYTF.